This passage covers 14 T cell receptor beta chains from one sample sequenced in a study of shared clonotypes between healthy human individuals. Measured with immunoSEQ multiplex PCR; TCRdb has only the in-frame clones, and not every one. The sample has hundreds of thousands of clones, around 77% seen once; the top ten hold approximately 12%. Sequencing input: PBMCs. Receptors were obtained from a woman aged 35 to 49 in good health. Some clones in this sample may be carry-over from other donors' samples.

The CDR3, as DNA: TGTGCCACTGCCACGGGCTCGGGAAACACCATATATTTT. It translates to CATATGSGNTIYF. This chain links TRBV30 with TRBJ1-3, with D unclear. Germline V gives CDR1 GTSNPN, CDR2 SVGIG (reference sequence). V was shortened by 8 bases and J by 4 bases, with 15 bases between the two germline ends. This CDR3 region has 13 residues.

This rearrangement joins TRBV6-5 to TRBJ2-1, with a tentative D call TRBD2 (5 bases). The CDR3 totals 15 residues. Germline CDR1 reads MNHEY; CDR2 reads SVGAGI. V lost 0 bases, J lost 8 bases, and 14 bases lay in between. CDR3 in amino acids: CASSYSASPVDEQFF. In nucleotides, the CDR3 is TGTGCCAGCAGTTACTCAGCTAGCCCGGTGGATGAGCAGTTCTTC.

This clone has just one count. This is likely an artifact of a read error, given a far larger clone one base away. Without the conserved terminal phenylalanine or tryptophan, this CDR3 likely stems from a read error. The chain joins TRBV25-1 to TRBJ1-4; 8 nucleotides agree with TRBD1. This CDR3 comprises 15 residues. Germline CDR1 MGHDK, CDR2 SYGVNS. V lost 0 bases to trimming and J lost 5 bases; unmatched junction nucleotides: 2. The CDR3 DNA reads as TGTGCCAGCAGTGAATATACAGGGGGAAATGAAAAACTGTTTTTG. Translation: CASSEYTGGNEKLFL.

The chain recombines TRBV28 with TRBJ2-7, with a tentative D call TRBD1 (5 bases). Germline-derived CDR1 and CDR2 are MDHEN and SYDVKM. This CDR3 comprises 13 residues. The germline V and J ends were trimmed by 4 bases and 3 bases, with 10 bases remaining between them. The CDR3 DNA reads as TGTGCCAGCAGTTCAGGGAAGCGCTACGAGCAGTACTTC. Its protein product is CASSSGKRYEQYF.

This chain connects TRBV11-2 to TRBJ2-1; TRBD2 agrees at 12 bases. There are 16 residues in the CDR3. The trim removed 4 bases at V and 12 bases at J, leaving 13 bases unmatched. CDR1 and CDR2 (germline): SGHAT, FQNNGV. CDR3 loop: CASSSFGRLAGVGQFF. The CDR3 DNA is TGTGCCAGCAGCTCATTCGGCCGACTAGCGGGAGTAGGGCAGTTCTTC.

This clone was seen many times. This chain connects TRBV28 to TRBJ1-2; tentative D call: TRBD1 (5 bases). V was trimmed by 7 bases and J by 0 bases, leaving 18 bases between them. The CDR3 runs 16 residues. Germline V lookup: CDR1 MDHEN, CDR2 SYDVKM. CDR3 protein: CASKDRSGLANYGYTF. CDR3 DNA sequence: TGTGCCAGCAAGGATCGATCAGGGCTAGCTAACTATGGCTACACCTTC.

This sequence joins TRBV7-3 and TRBJ1-5; possibly TRBD1 for D (5 bases). Between the trimmed V and J ends, which lost 5 bases and 3 bases, there was a span of 35 bases. The germline V gene has CDR1 SGHTA and CDR2 FQGTGA. This CDR3 spans 22 amino acids. Here the CDR3 DNA reads TGTGCCAGCAGCCCACCGTTCCCTCCCGGGGCCACCAACCGGCGGGACAATCAGCCCCAGCATTTT. Its translation: CASSPPFPPGATNRRDNQPQHF.

The rearrangement links TRBV7-2 to TRBJ2-7, with TRBD2 identical over 11 bases. This CDR3 contains 15 residues. Germline V gene data show CDR1 as SGHTA and CDR2 as FQGNSA. V gave up 5 bases and J gave up 4 bases; unmatched junction bases: 7. CDR3 sequence reads: CASSRRGTSGYEQYF. CDR3 sequence (DNA): TGTGCCAGCAGCAGAAGAGGGACTAGCGGATACGAGCAGTACTTC. Supplemented by reference TRBV7-2 and TRBJ2-7, the full variable domain reads GAGVSQSPSNKVTEKGKDVELRCDPISGHTALYWYRQSLGQGLEFLIYFQGNSAPDKSGLPSDRFSAERTGGSVSTLTIQRTQQEDSAVYLCASSRRGTSGYEQYFGPGTRLTVT.

The rearrangement links TRBV4-2 to TRBJ2-7, with D tentatively TRBD1 (6 bases). Germline V lookup: CDR1 LGHNA, CDR2 YNFKEQ. The CDR3 is 16 residues long. V lost 2 bases, J lost 0 bases, and 14 bases lay in between. CDR3 loop: CASSQPFDRNSYEQYF. Here the CDR3 DNA reads TGTGCCAGCAGCCAACCTTTCGACAGGAACTCCTACGAGCAGTACTTC.

The chain uses TRBV5-1 and TRBJ1-3; D not certain. The CDR3 loop spans 15 amino acids. V lost 0 bases and J 0 bases, leaving 7 bases between the germline ends. Germline CDR1 reads SGHRS; CDR2 reads YFSETQ. CDR3 loop: CASSLGIVSGNTIYF. The CDR3 DNA follows: TGCGCCAGCAGCTTGGGGATAGTCTCTGGAAACACCATATATTTT.

The chain carries TRBV2 and TRBJ1-2; 9 nucleotides agree with TRBD1. The CDR3 contains 15 residues. Trimming at V came to 5 bases and at J to 7 bases, leaving 11 bases not matched to a gene. The germline CDR1 and CDR2 sequences are SNHLY and FYNNEI. CDR3 coding DNA: TGTGCCAGCAGTCTCACCGGACAGGGGTTGGGTGGCTACACCTTC. As protein: CASSLTGQGLGGYTF.

This clone has only one observation. A far bigger clonotype differs at one base, so this is likely a read error. The identical CDR3 is also encoded by other nucleotide sequences in the sample. CDR3 in amino acids: CATGTSGSTDTQYF. In nucleotides, the CDR3 is TGTGCCACCGGGACTAGCGGGAGCACAGATACGCAGTATTTT. The chain carries TRBV10-3 and TRBJ2-3; 12 nucleotides agree with TRBD2. V was clipped by 10 bases and J by 0 bases; unmatched bases: 2. CDR3 size: 14 residues. Germline V gene data show CDR1 as ENHRY and CDR2 as SYGVKD.

The chain combines TRBV5-1 with TRBJ2-7; D ambiguous. Germline values: CDR1 SGHRS, CDR2 YFSETQ. Deletions cut 0 bases from V and 7 bases from J, with 5 bases between. The CDR3 totals 11 residues. In nucleotides, the CDR3 is TGCGCCAGCAGCTTGGAGAGGGAGCAGTACTTC. Amino acids: CASSLEREQYF.

V and J are TRBV6-1 and TRBJ2-7; the D gene could be TRBD1 or TRBD2 (5 bases each). Germline V gene sequence: CDR1 MNHNS, CDR2 SASEGT. Trimming removed 6 bases from V and 1 base from J, with 16 bases in between. This CDR3 is 15 amino acids long. In nucleotides, the CDR3 is TGTGCCAGCAGCGAGGGGCCAGCGTTTTCCTACGAGCAGTACTTC. This gives the protein CASSEGPAFSYEQYF.